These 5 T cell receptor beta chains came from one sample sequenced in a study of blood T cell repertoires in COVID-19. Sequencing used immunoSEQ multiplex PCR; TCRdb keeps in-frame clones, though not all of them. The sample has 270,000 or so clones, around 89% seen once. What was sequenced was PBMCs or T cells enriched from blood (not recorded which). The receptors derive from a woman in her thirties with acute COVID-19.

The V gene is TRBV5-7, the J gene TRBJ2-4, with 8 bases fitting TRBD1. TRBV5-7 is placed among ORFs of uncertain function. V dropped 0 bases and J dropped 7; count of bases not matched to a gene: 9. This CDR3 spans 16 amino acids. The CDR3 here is CASSLVLRGRRNIQYF. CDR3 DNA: TGTGCCAGCAGCTTGGTTCTCAGGGGGCGTCGGAACATTCAGTACTTC.

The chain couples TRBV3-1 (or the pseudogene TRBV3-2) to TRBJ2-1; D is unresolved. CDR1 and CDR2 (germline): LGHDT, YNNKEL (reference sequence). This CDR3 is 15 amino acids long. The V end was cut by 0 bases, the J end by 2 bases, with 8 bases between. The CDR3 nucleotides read TGTGCCAGCAGCCAAGAACTACTGCCCTACAATGAGCAGTTCTTC. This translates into CASSQELLPYNEQFF.

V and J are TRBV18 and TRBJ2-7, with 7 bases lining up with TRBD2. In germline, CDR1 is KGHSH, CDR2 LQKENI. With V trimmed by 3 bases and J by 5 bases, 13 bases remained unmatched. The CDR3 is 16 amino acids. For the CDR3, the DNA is TGTGCCAGCTCACCCCCAGCAGGGAGGGCCAGTAACGAGCAGTACTTC. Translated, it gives CASSPPAGRASNEQYF.

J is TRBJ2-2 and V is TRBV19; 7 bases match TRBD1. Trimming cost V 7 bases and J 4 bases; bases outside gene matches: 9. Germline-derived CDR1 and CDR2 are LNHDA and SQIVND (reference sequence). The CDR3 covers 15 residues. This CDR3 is CASTDRVVGTGELFF. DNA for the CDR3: TGTGCCAGTACCGACAGGGTTGTTGGCACCGGGGAGCTGTTTTTT.

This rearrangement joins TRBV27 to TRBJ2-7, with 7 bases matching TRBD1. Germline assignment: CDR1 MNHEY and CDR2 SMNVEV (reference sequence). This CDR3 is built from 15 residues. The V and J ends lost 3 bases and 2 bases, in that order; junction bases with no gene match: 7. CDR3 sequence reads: CASSLRGGITYEQYF. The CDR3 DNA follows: TGTGCCAGCAGTTTGAGAGGGGGCATCACCTACGAGCAGTACTTC.